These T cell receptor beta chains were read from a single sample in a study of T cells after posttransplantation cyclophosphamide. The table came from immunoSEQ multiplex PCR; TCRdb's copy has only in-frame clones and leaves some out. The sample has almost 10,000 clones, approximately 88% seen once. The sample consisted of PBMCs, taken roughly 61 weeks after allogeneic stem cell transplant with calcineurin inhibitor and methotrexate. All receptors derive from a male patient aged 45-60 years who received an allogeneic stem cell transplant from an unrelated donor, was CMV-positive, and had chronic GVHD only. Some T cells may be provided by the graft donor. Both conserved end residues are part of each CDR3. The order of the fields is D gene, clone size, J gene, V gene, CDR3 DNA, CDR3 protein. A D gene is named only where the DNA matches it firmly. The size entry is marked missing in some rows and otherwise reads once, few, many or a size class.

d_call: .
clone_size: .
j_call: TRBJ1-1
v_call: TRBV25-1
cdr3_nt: TGTGCCAGCAGGGACCCGGGGGGACACAAGGGTTTCTTT
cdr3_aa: CASRDPGGHKGFF

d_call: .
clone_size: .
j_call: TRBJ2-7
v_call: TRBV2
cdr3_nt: TGTGCCACCACGGTAGCGGACTCCTACGAGCAGTACTTC
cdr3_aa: CATTVADSYEQYF

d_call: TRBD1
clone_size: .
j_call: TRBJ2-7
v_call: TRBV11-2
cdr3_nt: TGTGCCAGCAGCTTACTCCGGGACAGATCTGGTGAGCAGTACTTC
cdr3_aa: CASSLLRDRSGEQYF

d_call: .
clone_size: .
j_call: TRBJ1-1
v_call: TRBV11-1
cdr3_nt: TGTGCCAGCAGCATCTCGACAGGGAACACTGAAGCTTTCTTT
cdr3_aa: CASSISTGNTEAFF

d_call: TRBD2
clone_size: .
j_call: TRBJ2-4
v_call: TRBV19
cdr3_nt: TGTGCCAGTAGTATCGGGGGGGAAAACATTCAGTACTTC
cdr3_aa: CASSIGGENIQYF

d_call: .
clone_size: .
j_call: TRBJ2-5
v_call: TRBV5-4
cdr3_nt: TGTGCCAGCAGCTTGGCCCCTGGGCAGGGCAGGGAGACCCAGTACTTC
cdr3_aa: CASSLAPGQGRETQYF

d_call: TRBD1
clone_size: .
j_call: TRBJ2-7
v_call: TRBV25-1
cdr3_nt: TGTGCCAGCAGTGACCCCGACAGGGCAGCCCACGAGCAGTACTTC
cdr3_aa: CASSDPDRAAHEQYF

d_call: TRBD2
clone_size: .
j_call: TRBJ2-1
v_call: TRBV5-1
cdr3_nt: TGCGCCAGCAGCTTGGACGATAGCGGGGGGTCCAATGAGCAGTTCTTC
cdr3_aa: CASSLDDSGGSNEQFF

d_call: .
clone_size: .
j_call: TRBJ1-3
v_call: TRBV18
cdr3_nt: TGTGCCAGCTCACCCGTTACAGGCTCTGGAAACACCATATATTTT
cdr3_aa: CASSPVTGSGNTIYF

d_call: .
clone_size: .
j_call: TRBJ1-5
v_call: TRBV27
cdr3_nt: TGTGCCAGCAGTTCTACAGGGCCAAATCAGCCCCAGCATTTT
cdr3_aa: CASSSTGPNQPQHF

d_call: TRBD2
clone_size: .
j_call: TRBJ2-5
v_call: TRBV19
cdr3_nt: TGTGCCAGTAGTATTTCTAGCGGGCCCTCAGAGACCCAGTACTTC
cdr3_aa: CASSISSGPSETQYF

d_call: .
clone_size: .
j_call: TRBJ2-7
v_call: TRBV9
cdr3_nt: TGTGCCAGCAGCCCACGACAGGCCTCTAACAATAACGAGCAGTACTTC
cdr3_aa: CASSPRQASNNNEQYF

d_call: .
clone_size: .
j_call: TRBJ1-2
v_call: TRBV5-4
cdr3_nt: TGTGCCAGCAGCGCTGGACTTTTGGGCTACACCTTC
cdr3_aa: CASSAGLLGYTF

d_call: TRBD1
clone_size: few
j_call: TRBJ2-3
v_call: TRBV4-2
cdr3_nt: TGTGCCAGCAGCCAAGTTATACAGGGGGACCGCCACAGCACTAGCACAGATACGCAGTATTTT
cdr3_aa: CASSQVIQGDRHSTSTDTQYF

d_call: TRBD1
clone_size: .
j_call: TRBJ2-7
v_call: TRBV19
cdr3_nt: TGTGCCAGTAGTATCACCGGGACAGGGACATACGAGCAGTACTTC
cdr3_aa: CASSITGTGTYEQYF

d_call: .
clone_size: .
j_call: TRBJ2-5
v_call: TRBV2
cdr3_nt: TGTGCCAGCAGCTCAGGGTTAGAAGAGACCCAGTACTTC
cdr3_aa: CASSSGLEETQYF

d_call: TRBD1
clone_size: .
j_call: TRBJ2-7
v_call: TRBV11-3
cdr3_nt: TGTGCCAGCAGTTCCCGGGACAGCTACGAGCAGTACTTC
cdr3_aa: CASSSRDSYEQYF

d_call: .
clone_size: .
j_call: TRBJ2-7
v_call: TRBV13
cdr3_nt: TGTGCCAGCAGCTTAGGACAGGGTCTCGACGAGCAGTACTTC
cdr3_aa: CASSLGQGLDEQYF

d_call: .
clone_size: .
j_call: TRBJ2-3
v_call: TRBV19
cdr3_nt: TGTGCCAGTAGTATAGCAGGACAGAGCACAGATACGCAGTATTTT
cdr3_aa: CASSIAGQSTDTQYF

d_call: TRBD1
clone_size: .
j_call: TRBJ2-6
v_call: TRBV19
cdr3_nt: TGTGCCAGTAGTTCCTCGACAGGGGCCGGGGCCAACGTCCTGACTTTC
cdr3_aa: CASSSSTGAGANVLTF

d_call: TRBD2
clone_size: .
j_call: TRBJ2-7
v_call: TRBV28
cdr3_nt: TGTGCCAGCAGTTTTCGGACTAGCGGGATCTACGAGCAGTACTTC
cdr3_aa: CASSFRTSGIYEQYF

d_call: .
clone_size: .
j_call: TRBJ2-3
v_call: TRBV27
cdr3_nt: TGTGCCAGCAACCTCCAAGCTGGAGCAGATACGCAGTATTTT
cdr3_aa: CASNLQAGADTQYF

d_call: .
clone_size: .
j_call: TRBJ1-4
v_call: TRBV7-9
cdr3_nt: TGTGCCAGCAGCTTAGGGACAGATAATGAAAAACTGTTTTTT
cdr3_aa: CASSLGTDNEKLFF

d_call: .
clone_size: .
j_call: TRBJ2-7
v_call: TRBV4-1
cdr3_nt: TGCGCCAGCAGCCAAGATCAGAGGGAGGCCTACGAGCAGTACTTC
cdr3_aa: CASSQDQREAYEQYF

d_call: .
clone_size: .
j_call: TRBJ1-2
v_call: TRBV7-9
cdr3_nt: TGTGCCAGCAGCCCAGGACAGCGCTATGGCTACACCTTC
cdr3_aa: CASSPGQRYGYTF

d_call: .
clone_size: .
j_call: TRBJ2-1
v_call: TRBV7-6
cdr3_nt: TGTGCCAGCAGCTGGGTATTACAGAGCTCCTACAATGAGCAGTTCTTC
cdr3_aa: CASSWVLQSSYNEQFF

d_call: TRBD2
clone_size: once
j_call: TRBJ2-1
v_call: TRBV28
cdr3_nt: TGTGCCAGCAGCCCGGGACTAGGGGGACATAATGAGCAGTTCTTC
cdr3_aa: CASSPGLGGHNEQFF

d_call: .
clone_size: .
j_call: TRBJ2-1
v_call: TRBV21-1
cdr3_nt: TGTGCCAGCAGCAAAGGTCTCGGGACAGGGAACAATGAGCAGTTCTTC
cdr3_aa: CASSKGLGTGNNEQFF

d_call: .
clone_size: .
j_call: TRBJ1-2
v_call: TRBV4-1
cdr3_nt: TGCGCCAGCAGCCAAGAGCGACGGGGTTACTATGGCTACACCTTC
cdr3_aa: CASSQERRGYYGYTF

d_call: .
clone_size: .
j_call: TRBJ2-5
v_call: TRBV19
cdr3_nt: TGTGCCAGTGCGGGACAGTATCAAGAGACCCAGTACTTC
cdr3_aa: CASAGQYQETQYF

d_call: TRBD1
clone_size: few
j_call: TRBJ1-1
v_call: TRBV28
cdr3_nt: TGTGCCAGCAGACCTACCGGGACAGTGAACACTGAAGCTTTCTTT
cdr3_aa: CASRPTGTVNTEAFF

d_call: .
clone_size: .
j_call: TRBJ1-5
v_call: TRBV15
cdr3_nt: TGTGCCACCAGCAGAGAGGGTGGGGGGCAGCCCCAGCATTTT
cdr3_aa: CATSREGGGQPQHF

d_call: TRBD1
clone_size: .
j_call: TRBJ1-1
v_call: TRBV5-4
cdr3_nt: TGTGCCAGCAGCTCCCTCTTCGGACAGGGGGCGGCTGAAGCTTTCTTT
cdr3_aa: CASSSLFGQGAAEAFF

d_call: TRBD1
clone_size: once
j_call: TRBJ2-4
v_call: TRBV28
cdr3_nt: TGTGCCAGCCACACCGGGACAGGGGAGTCCCTAGCCAAAAACATTCAGTACTTC
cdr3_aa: CASHTGTGESLAKNIQYF

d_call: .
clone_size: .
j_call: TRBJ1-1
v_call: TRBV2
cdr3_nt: TGTGCCAGCAAGGAGGGTAGCACTGAAGCTTTCTTT
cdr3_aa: CASKEGSTEAFF

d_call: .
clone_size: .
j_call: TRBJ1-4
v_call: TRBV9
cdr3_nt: TGTGCCAGCAGCCCGAGCGGAAATGAAAAACTGTTTTTT
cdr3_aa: CASSPSGNEKLFF

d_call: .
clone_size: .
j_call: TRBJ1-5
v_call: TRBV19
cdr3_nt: TGTGCCAGTAGAGCGCTCCTAGGTGGCAATCAGCCCCAGCATTTT
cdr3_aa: CASRALLGGNQPQHF

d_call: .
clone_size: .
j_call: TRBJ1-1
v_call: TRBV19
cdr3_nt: TGTGCCAGTAGTATAGAGTCAGGATCTTCTGAAGCTTTCTTT
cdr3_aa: CASSIESGSSEAFF

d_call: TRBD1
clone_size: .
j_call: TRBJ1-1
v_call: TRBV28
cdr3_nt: TGTGCCAGCAGCCTGACAGGGGGGGTAAACACTGAAGCTTTCTTT
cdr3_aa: CASSLTGGVNTEAFF

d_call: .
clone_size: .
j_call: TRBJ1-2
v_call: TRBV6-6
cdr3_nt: TGTGCCAGCAGCGTTACGAGACAGTCTAACTATGGCTACACCTTC
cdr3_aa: CASSVTRQSNYGYTF

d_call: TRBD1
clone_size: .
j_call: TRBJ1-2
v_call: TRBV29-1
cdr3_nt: TGCAGCGCGGGGAACATCCCGACAGGGCACTATGGCTACACCTTC
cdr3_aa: CSAGNIPTGHYGYTF

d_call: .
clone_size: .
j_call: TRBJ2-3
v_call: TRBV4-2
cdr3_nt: TGTGCCAGCAGCCAAGACCTACGGGATCCGCAGTATTTT
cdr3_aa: CASSQDLRDPQYF

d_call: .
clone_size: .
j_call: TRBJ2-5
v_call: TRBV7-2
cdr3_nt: TGTGCCAGCAGCCTTATCGGTGGACAGAGGGGAGAGACCCAGTACTTC
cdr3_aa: CASSLIGGQRGETQYF

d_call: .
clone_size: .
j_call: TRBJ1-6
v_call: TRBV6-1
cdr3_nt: TGTGCCAGCAGTGAAGCTTGGGGAGGTTCACCCCTCCACTTT
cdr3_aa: CASSEAWGGSPLHF

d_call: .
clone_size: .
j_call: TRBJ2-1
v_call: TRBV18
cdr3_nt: TGTGCCAGCTCAACGGAGTTTAGCAATGAGCAGTTCTTC
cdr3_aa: CASSTEFSNEQFF

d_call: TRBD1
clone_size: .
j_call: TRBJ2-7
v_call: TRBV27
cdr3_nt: TGTGCCAGCAGTTTAGGCAGGGGGCGATTCTACGAGCAGTACTTC
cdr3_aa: CASSLGRGRFYEQYF

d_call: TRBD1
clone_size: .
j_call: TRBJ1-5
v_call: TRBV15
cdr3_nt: TGTGCCACCAGCAGACAGGGGGGCTATAGCAATCAGCCCCAGCATTTT
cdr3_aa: CATSRQGGYSNQPQHF

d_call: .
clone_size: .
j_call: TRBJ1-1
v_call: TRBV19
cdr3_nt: TGTGCCACCCGGACACTCGCGGGGGGGAACACTGAAGCTTTCTTT
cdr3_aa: CATRTLAGGNTEAFF

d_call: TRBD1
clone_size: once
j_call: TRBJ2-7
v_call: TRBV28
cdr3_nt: TGTGCCAGCGGGTACAGGGGTCCCAACGAGCAGTACTTC
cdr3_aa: CASGYRGPNEQYF

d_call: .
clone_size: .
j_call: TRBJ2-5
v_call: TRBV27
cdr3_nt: TGTGCCAGCAGTTTGGGCCAGGGGGAGACCCAGTACTTC
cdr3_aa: CASSLGQGETQYF

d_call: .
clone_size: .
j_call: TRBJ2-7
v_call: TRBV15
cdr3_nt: TGTGCCACCAGCTCGGGACTGAATTATCCATACGAGCAGTACTTC
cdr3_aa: CATSSGLNYPYEQYF

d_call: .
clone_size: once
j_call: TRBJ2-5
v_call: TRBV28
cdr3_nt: TGTGCCAGCAGTTTAAGGACTGAGGAGACCCAGTACTTC
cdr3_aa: CASSLRTEETQYF

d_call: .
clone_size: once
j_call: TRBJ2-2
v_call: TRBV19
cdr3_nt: TGTGCCAGCATTAATTTTAAACAGACCGGGGAGCTGTTTTTT
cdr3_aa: CASINFKQTGELFF

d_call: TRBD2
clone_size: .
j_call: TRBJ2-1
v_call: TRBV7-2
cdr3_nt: TGTGCCAGCAGCTTAAGAGTAGCGGGAATGATTAATGAGCAGTTCTTC
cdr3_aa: CASSLRVAGMINEQFF